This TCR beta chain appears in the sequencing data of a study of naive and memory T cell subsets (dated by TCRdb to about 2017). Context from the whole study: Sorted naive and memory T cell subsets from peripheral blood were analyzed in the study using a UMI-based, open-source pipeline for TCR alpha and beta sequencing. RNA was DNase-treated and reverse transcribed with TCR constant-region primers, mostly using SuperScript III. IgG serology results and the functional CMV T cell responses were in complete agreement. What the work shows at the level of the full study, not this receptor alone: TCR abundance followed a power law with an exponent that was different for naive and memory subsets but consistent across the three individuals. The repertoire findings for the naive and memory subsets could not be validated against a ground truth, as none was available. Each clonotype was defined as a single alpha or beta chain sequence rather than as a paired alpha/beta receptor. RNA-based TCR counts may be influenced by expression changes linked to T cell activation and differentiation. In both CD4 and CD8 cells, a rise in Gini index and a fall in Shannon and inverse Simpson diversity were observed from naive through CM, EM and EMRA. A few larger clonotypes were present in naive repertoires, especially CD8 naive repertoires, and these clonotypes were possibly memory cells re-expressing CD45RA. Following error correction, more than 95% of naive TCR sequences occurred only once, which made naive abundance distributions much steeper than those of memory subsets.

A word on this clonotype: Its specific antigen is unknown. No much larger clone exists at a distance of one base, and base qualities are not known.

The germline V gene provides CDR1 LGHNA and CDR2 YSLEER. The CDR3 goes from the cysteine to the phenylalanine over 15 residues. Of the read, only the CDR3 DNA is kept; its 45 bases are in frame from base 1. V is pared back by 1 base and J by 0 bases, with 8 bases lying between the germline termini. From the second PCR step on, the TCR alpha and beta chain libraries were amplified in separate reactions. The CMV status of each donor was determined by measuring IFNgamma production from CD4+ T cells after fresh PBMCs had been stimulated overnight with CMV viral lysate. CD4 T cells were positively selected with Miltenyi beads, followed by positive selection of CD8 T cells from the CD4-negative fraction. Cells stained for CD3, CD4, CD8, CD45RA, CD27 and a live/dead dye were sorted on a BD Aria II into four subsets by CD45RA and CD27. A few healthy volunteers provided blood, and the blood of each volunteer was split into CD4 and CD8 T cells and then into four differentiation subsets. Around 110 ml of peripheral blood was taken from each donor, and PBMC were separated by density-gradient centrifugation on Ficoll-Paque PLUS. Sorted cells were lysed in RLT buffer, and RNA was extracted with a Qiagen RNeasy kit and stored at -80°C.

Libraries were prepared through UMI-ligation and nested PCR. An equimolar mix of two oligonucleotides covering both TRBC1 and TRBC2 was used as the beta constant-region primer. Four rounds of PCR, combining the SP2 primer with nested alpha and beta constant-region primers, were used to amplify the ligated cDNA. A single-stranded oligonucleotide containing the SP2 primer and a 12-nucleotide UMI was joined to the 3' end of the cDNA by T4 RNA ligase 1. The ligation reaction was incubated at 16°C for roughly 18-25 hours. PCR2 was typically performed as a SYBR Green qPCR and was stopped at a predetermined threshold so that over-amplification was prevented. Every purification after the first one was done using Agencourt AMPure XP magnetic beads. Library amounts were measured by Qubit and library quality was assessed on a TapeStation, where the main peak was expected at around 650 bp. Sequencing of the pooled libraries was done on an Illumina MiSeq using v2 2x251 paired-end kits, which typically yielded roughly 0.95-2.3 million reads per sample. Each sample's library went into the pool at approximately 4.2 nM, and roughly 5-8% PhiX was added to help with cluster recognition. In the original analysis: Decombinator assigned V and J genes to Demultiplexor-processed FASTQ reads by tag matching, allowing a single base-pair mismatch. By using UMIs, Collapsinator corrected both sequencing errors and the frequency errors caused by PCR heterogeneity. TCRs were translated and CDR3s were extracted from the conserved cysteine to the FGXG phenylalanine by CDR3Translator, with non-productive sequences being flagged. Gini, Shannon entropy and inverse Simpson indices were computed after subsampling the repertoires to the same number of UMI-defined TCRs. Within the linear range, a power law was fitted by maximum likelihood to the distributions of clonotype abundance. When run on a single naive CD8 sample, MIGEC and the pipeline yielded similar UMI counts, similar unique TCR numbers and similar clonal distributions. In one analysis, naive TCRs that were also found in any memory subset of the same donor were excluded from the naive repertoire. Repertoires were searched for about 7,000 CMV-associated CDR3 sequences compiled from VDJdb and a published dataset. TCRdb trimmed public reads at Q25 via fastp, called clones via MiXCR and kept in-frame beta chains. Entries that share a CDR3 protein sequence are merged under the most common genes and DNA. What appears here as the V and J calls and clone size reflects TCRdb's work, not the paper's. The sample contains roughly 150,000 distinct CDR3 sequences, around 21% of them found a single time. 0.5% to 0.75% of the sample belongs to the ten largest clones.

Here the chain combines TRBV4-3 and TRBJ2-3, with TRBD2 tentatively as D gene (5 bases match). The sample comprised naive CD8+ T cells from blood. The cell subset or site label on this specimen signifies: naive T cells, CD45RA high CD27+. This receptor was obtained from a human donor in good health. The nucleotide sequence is TGCGCCAGCAGCCAAGTTAGCGTTAGCACAGATACGCAGTATTTT. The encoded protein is CASSQVSVSTDTQYF.